A selection of T cell receptor beta chains follows, all from one sample in a study of blood T cells in healthy people across ages. Each CDR3 protein gets one entry after TCRdb re-called the 5' RACE reads with MiXCR. The table records 650,000 to 800,000 distinct CDR3 sequences, roughly half of them present only once. The material sequenced was blood. These receptors all come from a woman of 80 years or more in good health. CDR3s include the opening cysteine and the closing phenylalanine or tryptophan. A D gene is named only where the DNA matches it firmly. The size field is filled for only some rows; it gives once, few, many or a size class.

V	D	J	size	CDR3	DNA
TRBV20-1	-	TRBJ1-2	many	CSASSGLLYGYTF	TGCAGTGCTAGCTCAGGGCTCCTATATGGCTACACCTTC
TRBV29-1	-	TRBJ2-3	many	CSVAGLSTDTQYF	TGCAGCGTGGCAGGACTTAGCACAGATACGCAGTATTTT
TRBV6-1	TRBD1	TRBJ1-1	-	CASKGQGGTEAFF	TGTGCCAGCAAGGGACAGGGTGGCACTGAAGCTTTCTTT
TRBV30	-	TRBJ2-3	few	CAWSRRFGDTQYF	TGTGCCTGGAGTCGAAGGTTTGGAGATACGCAGTATTTT
TRBV7-9	-	TRBJ2-5	-	CASSFGVVGNNEQYF	TGTGCCAGCAGCTTTGGGGTAGTCGGGAACAATGAGCAGTACTTC
TRBV3-1	-	TRBJ1-2	many	CASFRIYYGYTF	TGTGCCAGTTTCAGGATTTACTATGGCTACACCTTC
TRBV5-1	-	TRBJ2-7	few	CASSLNTGGRAYNEQYF	TGCGCCAGCAGCTTGAATACAGGAGGAAGAGCCTACAATGAGCAGTACTTC
TRBV30	-	TRBJ2-3	-	CAGWKRSGDTQYF	TGTGCCGGGTGGAAGCGGTCCGGCGATACGCAGTATTTT
TRBV7-2	-	TRBJ2-3	many	CASSPDRYTQYF	TGTGCCAGCAGCCCAGATCGGTATACGCAGTATTTT
TRBV27	-	TRBJ2-3	few	CASSFVTATDTQYF	TGTGCCAGCAGTTTCGTGACAGCCACAGATACGCAGTATTTT
TRBV20-1	-	TRBJ2-3	many	CSARESTDTQYF	TGCAGTGCTAGAGAAAGCACAGATACGCAGTATTTT
TRBV7-9	TRBD1	TRBJ2-3	-	CASSWGTGNTQYF	TGTGCCAGCAGCTGGGGGACAGGGAATACGCAGTATTTT
TRBV11-2	TRBD1	TRBJ1-6	-	CASSPRAGTGGTSPLHF	TGTGCCAGCAGCCCCCGTGCCGGGACAGGGGGGACTTCACCCCTCCACTTT
TRBV20-1	TRBD2	TRBJ2-5	-	CSAASGGTLEETQYF	TGCAGTGCTGCTAGCGGGGGAACCTTAGAGGAGACCCAGTACTTC
TRBV20-1	TRBD1	TRBJ1-2	-	CSARGGDRTLYGYTF	TGCAGTGCTAGAGGAGGGGACAGGACCCTATATGGCTACACCTTC
TRBV7-3	TRBD2	TRBJ2-2	-	CASSSGGRRAGELFF	TGTGCCAGCAGCTCTGGCGGGAGAAGGGCCGGGGAGCTGTTTTTT
TRBV10-3	-	TRBJ2-3	many	CASRKGLPDTQYF	TGTGCCAGCCGGAAGGGCCTTCCAGATACGCAGTATTTT
TRBV20-1	TRBD2	TRBJ2-1	-	CSAYPGLAGNEQFF	TGCAGTGCTTATCCGGGACTAGCGGGGAATGAGCAGTTCTTC
TRBV14	-	TRBJ2-5	-	CASSQDGVPTETQYF	TGTGCCAGCAGCCAAGATGGGGTACCTACAGAGACCCAGTACTTC
TRBV4-2	TRBD2	TRBJ2-7	-	CASSQGGSLSEQYF	TGTGCCAGCAGCCAGGGAGGGTCCCTCTCCGAGCAGTACTTC
TRBV28	-	TRBJ2-3	-	CASSLVGDFTDTQYF	TGTGCCAGCAGTTTAGTAGGGGATTTCACAGATACGCAGTATTTT
TRBV7-9	-	TRBJ2-7	-	CASSLTMDTTYEQYF	TGTGCCAGCAGCTTAACCATGGACACCACCTACGAGCAGTACTTC
TRBV5-1	TRBD1	TRBJ1-2	many	CASSPGTGFNYGYTF	TGCGCCAGCAGCCCTGGGACAGGTTTTAACTATGGCTACACCTTC
TRBV3-1	-	TRBJ2-1	-	CASSHIGQTSYNEQFF	TGTGCCAGCAGCCACATAGGGCAAACCTCCTACAATGAGCAGTTCTTC
TRBV3-1	TRBD1	TRBJ2-1	-	CASSRGTGESPFNEQFF	TGTGCCAGCAGCCGAGGGACAGGGGAATCTCCCTTCAATGAGCAGTTCTTC
TRBV6-6	TRBD2	TRBJ2-1	few	CASSPGTSGVLGQFF	TGTGCCAGCAGCCCCGGGACTAGCGGAGTTTTGGGGCAGTTCTTC
TRBV12-3/TRBV12-4	-	TRBJ1-1	-	CASIATRGAEAFF	TGTGCCAGCATAGCAACCCGCGGCGCTGAAGCTTTCTTT
TRBV5-1	-	TRBJ2-7	many	CASSLNPQGSYEQYF	TGCGCCAGCAGCTTGAACCCACAGGGTAGTTACGAGCAGTACTTC
TRBV5-6	TRBD1	TRBJ1-2	-	CASSFTRGDGYTF	TGTGCCAGCAGCTTCACCAGGGGGGACGGCTACACCTTC
TRBV2	-	TRBJ2-3	-	CASMADTQYF	TGTGCCAGCATGGCAGATACGCAGTATTTT
TRBV19	TRBD2	TRBJ2-1	-	CASSISSGERFF	TGTGCCAGTAGTATATCTAGCGGAGAGCGGTTCTTC
TRBV12-3/TRBV12-4	TRBD1	TRBJ2-7	many	CASSLLVGTGSSSEQYF	TGTGCCAGCAGTCTCTTAGTCGGGACAGGGTCTTCGAGCGAGCAGTACTTC
TRBV4-1	-	TRBJ2-7	-	CASSNTDRRNSYEQYF	TGCGCCAGCAGCAATACGGACCGTAGGAACTCCTACGAGCAGTACTTC
TRBV29-1	-	TRBJ1-1	-	CSVERALNIEAFF	TGCAGCGTTGAAAGGGCCTTGAACATTGAAGCTTTCTTT
TRBV7-3	-	TRBJ2-2	-	CASSKDRGELFF	TGTGCCAGCAGTAAGGACCGCGGGGAGCTGTTTTTT
TRBV29-1	-	TRBJ2-5	once	CSVELSGGTQYF	TGCAGCGTTGAACTATCAGGAGGGACCCAGTACTTC
TRBV28	TRBD2	TRBJ2-3	-	CTSSLFWAASGGGTDTQYF	TGTACCAGCAGTTTATTTTGGGCGGCTAGCGGGGGCGGCACAGATACGCAGTATTTT